Listed below are T cell receptor beta chains from one sample, sequenced in a study of response to subunit inactivated influenza vaccine. TCRdb processed the RT-PCR reads anew with MiXCR; each CDR3 protein has one entry. The sample yields under 750,000 distinct CDR3 sequences, about 10% seen once. The input for sequencing was PBMCs from blood, taken on the day of vaccination. Receptor source: a man aged 45-60 years who received an inactivated influenza vaccine. CDR3s include the opening cysteine and the closing phenylalanine or tryptophan. D genes are given only for firm matches. Rows give clone size only sometimes, using once, few, many, or a class for an expanded clone.

cdr3_nt	cdr3_aa	d_call	v_call	j_call	clone_size
TGTGCCAGCAGCCAAACATTTGGCGGAACAGGAAGGGGAGAGACCCAGTACTTC	CASSQTFGGTGRGETQYF	NA	TRBV3-1	TRBJ2-5	NA
TGTGCCAGCACCTTCGTTCGCAGGGGCACCGGGGAGCTGTTTTTT	CASTFVRRGTGELFF	NA	TRBV11-2	TRBJ2-2	NA
TGTGCCAGCAATTCATTTGCCTCTGGAAACACCATATATTTT	CASNSFASGNTIYF	NA	TRBV7-2	TRBJ1-3	NA
TGCAGTGCTAGGAATCCGGGACAGGTCTCCTACGAGCAGTACTTC	CSARNPGQVSYEQYF	TRBD1	TRBV20-1	TRBJ2-7	NA
TGCAGTGCTAGGGAGGTTCGTGACAATGAGCAGTTCTTC	CSAREVRDNEQFF	NA	TRBV20-1	TRBJ2-1	NA
TGTGCCAGCAGCCAGGGACTAGCGGTTCCTAATGAGCAGTTCTTC	CASSQGLAVPNEQFF	TRBD2	TRBV7-3	TRBJ2-1	NA
TGCAGTGCCAGAAACCCAAGGGAGACCCAGTACTTC	CSARNPRETQYF	NA	TRBV20-1	TRBJ2-5	NA
TGTGCCAGCAGCCCGGGTGGAACTTACAATGAGCAGTTCTTC	CASSPGGTYNEQFF	NA	TRBV7-9	TRBJ2-1	many
TGTGCCACCAGTGACCAAGGGACTAGCTATGAGCAGTTCTTC	CATSDQGTSYEQFF	TRBD2	TRBV24-1	TRBJ2-1	NA
TGTGCCACGGGGGACAGAAACACCGGGGAGCTGTTTTTT	CATGDRNTGELFF	NA	TRBV6-1	TRBJ2-2	many
TGTGCCAGCAGCGCGCCTTCGGGGGGCTCGGATGAGCAGTTCTTC	CASSAPSGGSDEQFF	NA	TRBV9	TRBJ2-1	NA
TGCGCCAGCAGCTTAGCCTCCGGGACTAGCATCTATGAGCAGTTCTTC	CASSLASGTSIYEQFF	TRBD2	TRBV5-1	TRBJ2-1	many
TGTGCCAGCAGCCAAAGGGACGGCCATAATTCACCCCTCCACTTT	CASSQRDGHNSPLHF	NA	TRBV4-2	TRBJ1-6	few
TGCAGTGCTAGACATCCGTCGGGGAACACTGAAGCTTTCTTT	CSARHPSGNTEAFF	NA	TRBV20-1	TRBJ1-1	few
TGTGCCAGTAGTACGCATTCACAGGGAAACGAGCAGTACTTC	CASSTHSQGNEQYF	NA	TRBV19	TRBJ2-7	few
TGTGCCAGCAGTTTAGTACCAGGGGGACGTGGTACGCAGTATTTT	CASSLVPGGRGTQYF	TRBD1	TRBV12-3/TRBV12-4	TRBJ2-3	few
TGTGCCAGCAGCTTAAGGGGACCCCTCACCTACAATGAGCAGTTCTTC	CASSLRGPLTYNEQFF	NA	TRBV11-2	TRBJ2-1	NA
TGTGCCAGCAGTTACACCGACAGGCCGAACTATGGCTACACCTTC	CASSYTDRPNYGYTF	NA	TRBV6-2/TRBV6-3	TRBJ1-2	NA
TGTGCCAGCAGCGCACCCTCGGGAGACTACAATGAGCAGTTCTTC	CASSAPSGDYNEQFF	NA	TRBV7-8	TRBJ2-1	few
TGCGCCAGCAGCCAAGAGCCGTGGAGCTACGAGCAGTACTTC	CASSQEPWSYEQYF	NA	TRBV4-3	TRBJ2-7	NA
TGTGCCAGCAGCTTAGTAGGGACTAGCGGGGGGGCAGATACGCAGTATTTT	CASSLVGTSGGADTQYF	TRBD2	TRBV7-2	TRBJ2-3	NA
TGTGCCAGCAGTGAAGACAGGACAGGGGGAATAGCCCAGTACTTC	CASSEDRTGGIAQYF	TRBD1	TRBV6-1	TRBJ2-5	NA
TGTGCCAGCAGCTTTTCTGACCCACAAGAGACCCAGTACTTC	CASSFSDPQETQYF	NA	TRBV7-9	TRBJ2-5	few
TGTGCCAGCAGCCCGTCGACAGGGTGGGACACTGAAGCTTTCTTT	CASSPSTGWDTEAFF	TRBD1	TRBV7-9	TRBJ1-1	NA
TGTGCCAGCAGTGCGGAACAAGGAAGGTTCGATGAGCAGTTCTTC	CASSAEQGRFDEQFF	NA	TRBV6-4	TRBJ2-1	NA
TGCAGCGTTGAAACACCCCCGGGATCCTACGAGCAGTACTTC	CSVETPPGSYEQYF	NA	TRBV29-1	TRBJ2-7	many
TGCAGTGCTAGAGGAGGAAGGGCTTACTATGGCTACACCTTC	CSARGGRAYYGYTF	NA	TRBV20-1	TRBJ1-2	few
TGCAGTGTCGCGAGGGGCAATCAGCCCCAGCATTTT	CSVARGNQPQHF	NA	TRBV20-1	TRBJ1-5	few
TGCGCCAGCAGCTCGGACGGGAACGAGCAGTACTTC	CASSSDGNEQYF	NA	TRBV5-1	TRBJ2-7	few
TGCAGTGCTAGAACCACGGGGGGACTAGCGGGAGTTACGCAGTATTTT	CSARTTGGLAGVTQYF	TRBD2	TRBV20-1	TRBJ2-3	few
TGCAGTGCTCACACAGGGAGCAATCAGCCCCAGCATTTT	CSAHTGSNQPQHF	NA	TRBV20-1	TRBJ1-5	few
TGTGCCAGCAGCACCGACCACTACGAGCAGTACTTC	CASSTDHYEQYF	NA	TRBV5-6	TRBJ2-7	many
TGCGCCAGCAGCTTCGAGGGCGCCACCTACGAGCAGTACTTC	CASSFEGATYEQYF	NA	TRBV5-1	TRBJ2-7	NA
TGCAGTGCTAGAAAGGCCAGCTCCTACAATGAGCAGTTCTTC	CSARKASSYNEQFF	NA	TRBV20-1	TRBJ2-1	NA
TGCAGCGTTGCCGAGGGGGACACTGAAGCTTTCTTT	CSVAEGDTEAFF	NA	TRBV29-1	TRBJ1-1	few
TGTGCCAGCGGACTCAGCACCGGGGAGCTGTTTTTT	CASGLSTGELFF	NA	TRBV12-3/TRBV12-4	TRBJ2-2	NA